Following are 27 T cell receptor beta chains from one sample sequenced in a study of blood T cell repertoires in COVID-19. Only in-frame clones appear in the TCRdb table, and some are missing; sequencing was by immunoSEQ multiplex PCR. The table lists some 130,000 clones, roughly 89% of them singletons. Sequenced sample: peripheral blood. The source is a man in his 60s with COVID-19, enrolled during active disease.

The chain employs TRBV2 and TRBJ2-5; 7 nucleotides agree with TRBD1. V dropped 5 bases and J dropped 7; count of bases not matched to a gene: 10. The CDR3 runs to 14 residues. CDR1 is SNHLY and CDR2 is FYNNEI in the germline V gene. The CDR3 nucleotides read TGTGCCAGCAGTCCTCGACAGGGTCGGGGGACCCAGTACTTC. Protein: CASSPRQGRGTQYF. Supplemented by reference TRBV2 and TRBJ2-5, the full variable domain reads EPEVTQTPSHQVTQMGQEVILRCVPISNHLYFYWYRQILGQKVEFLVSFYNNEISEKSEIFDDQFSVERPDGSNFTLKIRSTKLEDSAMYFCASSPRQGRGTQYFGPGTRLLVL.

The genes are TRBV9 and TRBJ2-7; 8 nucleotides align to TRBD1. The CDR3 is 16 residues long. The germline V gene has CDR1 SGDLS and CDR2 YYNGEE. V lost 0 bases to trimming and J lost 5 bases; unmatched junction nucleotides: 10. The CDR3 is CASSVGLPRTGNEQYF. Written as DNA, the CDR3 is TGTGCCAGCAGCGTAGGTCTACCCCGGACAGGGAACGAGCAGTACTTC.

The gene calls are TRBV6-5 and TRBJ1-5, with D uncertain. This CDR3 comprises 13 residues. V dropped 5 bases and J dropped 4 bases, with 9 bases sitting between them. Germline V CDR1 and CDR2: MNHEY, SVGAGI. This chain's CDR3 is CASSLRGNQPQHF. CDR3 DNA sequence: TGTGCCAGCAGTCTGAGAGGTAATCAGCCCCAGCATTTT.

In regard to this clone: The same CDR3 arises from other DNA sequences in this sample as well. V gene TRBV11-2 combines with J gene TRBJ2-7; D remains ambiguous. Trimming left V 1 base short and J 0 bases short, with 4 bases between. The germline gives CDR1 SGHAT, CDR2 FQNNGV. There are 13 residues in the CDR3. The chain's CDR3 is CASSLGGSYEQYF. The CDR3, as DNA: TGTGCCAGCAGCTTAGGCGGCTCCTACGAGCAGTACTTC.

V gene TRBV5-5 combines with J gene TRBJ1-1; D is possibly TRBD1 (5 bases). Germline V gives CDR1 SGHKS, CDR2 YYEKEE (reference sequence). The V end lost 3 bases, the J end lost 4 bases, and 13 bases lay between the germline ends. This CDR3 is built from 14 residues. CDR3 region: CASSSRALSTEAFF. The DNA of the CDR3 is TGTGCCAGCAGCTCCAGGGCCTTGTCCACTGAAGCTTTCTTT.

The J gene is TRBJ2-5, the V gene TRBV13; D is possibly TRBD2 (6 bases). The CDR3 is made up of 15 amino acids. The V and J ends lost 5 bases and 5 bases respectively, with 18 bases between them. In germline, CDR1 is PRHDT, CDR2 FYEKMQ (reference sequence). The CDR3 is CASSQLAGLRETQYF. The CDR3 DNA reads as TGTGCCAGCAGCCAGCTCGCGGGGCTACGTGAGACCCAGTACTTC. The full variable domain, completed using reference TRBV13 and TRBJ2-5, is AAGVIQSPRHLIKEKRETATLKCYPIPRHDTVYWYQQGPGQDPQFLISFYEKMQSDKGSIPDRFSAQQFSDYHSELNMSSLELGDSALYFCASSQLAGLRETQYFGPGTRLLVL.

V and J are TRBV7-2 and TRBJ1-1, with TRBD1 matching over 7 bases. Looked up from germline, CDR1 is SGHTA and CDR2 is FQGNSA. The CDR3 contains 15 residues. V was clipped by 5 bases and J by 0 bases; unmatched bases: 6. As DNA, the CDR3 is TGTGCCAGCAGCACAAGGACAGGCCTGAACACTGAAGCTTTCTTT. As protein: CASSTRTGLNTEAFF. Complete variable domain (other parts from reference TRBV7-2 and TRBJ1-1): GAGVSQSPSNKVTEKGKDVELRCDPISGHTALYWYRQSLGQGLEFLIYFQGNSAPDKSGLPSDRFSAERTGGSVSTLTIQRTQQEDSAVYLCASSTRTGLNTEAFFGQGTRLTVV.

The CDR3 DNA sequence: TGTGCCAGCAGACGGGGACAGGGAGTATACGAGCAGTACTTC. Its protein is CASRRGQGVYEQYF. V gene TRBV27 combines with J gene TRBJ2-7; 9 nucleotides agree with TRBD1. The CDR3 consists of 14 residues. V lost 6 bases to trimming and J lost 4 bases; unmatched junction nucleotides: 7. The V gene's germline CDR1 is MNHEY and CDR2 SMNVEV (reference sequence).

The gene calls are TRBV7-2 and TRBJ2-7; 8 bases fit TRBD1. Germline CDR1 and CDR2: SGHTA and FQGNSA. The trim removed 2 bases at V and 3 bases at J, leaving 9 bases unmatched. The CDR3 sequence is 16 residues long. The DNA for the CDR3 is TGTGCCAGCAGCTTATTTATCTCAGGGGGCGACTACGAGCAGTACTTC. Amino acid sequence: CASSLFISGGDYEQYF.

This clone has only a few counts. The CDR3 is CASSRQPTSYEQYF. CDR3 nucleotides: TGTGCCAGCAGTAGACAGCCTACTTCCTACGAGCAGTACTTC. This chain joins TRBV2 and TRBJ2-7, with a tentative D call TRBD1 (5 bases). This CDR3 has 14 residues. Trimming removed 5 bases from V and 1 base from J, with 12 bases in between. From germline, CDR1 is SNHLY and CDR2 FYNNEI. Using reference TRBV2 and TRBJ2-7 for the parts outside the CDR3, the full variable domain is EPEVTQTPSHQVTQMGQEVILRCVPISNHLYFYWYRQILGQKVEFLVSFYNNEISEKSEIFDDQFSVERPDGSNFTLKIRSTKLEDSAMYFCASSRQPTSYEQYFGPGTRLTVT.

The J gene is TRBJ1-1, the V gene TRBV15, with 9 nucleotides matching TRBD1. Germline CDR1 and CDR2: LNHNV and YYDKDF (reference sequence). This CDR3 region has 11 residues. V lost 5 bases, J lost 11 bases, and 3 bases stayed unmatched. CDR3 amino acids: CATSEGTGAFF. CDR3 nucleotide sequence: TGTGCCACCAGCGAGGGGACAGGGGCTTTCTTT.

The rearrangement uses TRBV5-1 and TRBJ1-2, with 9 bases matching TRBD1. This CDR3 has 16 amino acids. V was pared by 2 bases and J by 6 bases, with 11 bases of the junction left unmatched. Germline-derived CDR1 and CDR2 are SGHRS and YFSETQ. This chain's CDR3 is CASSLAAGTGQDGYTF. The CDR3 DNA reads TGCGCCAGCAGCTTAGCGGCTGGGACAGGGCAGGATGGCTACACCTTC.

V and J are TRBV5-5 and TRBJ1-2; a weak D match, TRBD1 (5 bases). This CDR3 is built from 15 residues. V gave up 0 bases and J gave up 7 bases, with 16 bases separating them. From germline, CDR1 is SGHKS and CDR2 YYEKEE (reference sequence). This chain's CDR3 is CASSLDSAGFRGYTF. For the CDR3, the DNA is TGTGCCAGCAGCTTGGATTCGGCAGGGTTTCGTGGCTACACCTTC.

The rearrangement joins TRBV18 to TRBJ1-6; D remains unclear. The CDR3 covers 13 residues. Trimming took off 3 bases at V and 9 bases at J, with 9 bases between the two ends. Germline CDR1 and CDR2: KGHSH and LQKENI. Here the CDR3 DNA reads TGTGCCAGCTCACCCGAGGAGGTTTCACCCCTCCACTTT. Encoded protein: CASSPEEVSPLHF. Looking up the rest from reference TRBV18 and TRBJ1-6 gives the full variable domain: NAGVMQNPRHLVRRRGQEARLRCSPMKGHSHVYWYRQLPEEGLKFMVYLQKENIIDESGMPKERFSAEFPKEGPSILRIQQVVRGDSAAYFCASSPEEVSPLHFGNGTRLTVT.

Written as DNA, the CDR3 is TGTGCCATCAGTGAGTCGACTCCGGGACAAGATACAGATACGCAGTATTTT. Amino acid sequence: CAISESTPGQDTDTQYF. The chain has TRBV10-3 and TRBJ2-3; D is perhaps TRBD1 (6 bases). The length of the CDR3 is 17 residues. The V gene's germline CDR1 is ENHRY and CDR2 SYGVKD. Trimming took 0 bases from V and 3 from J, leaving 16 bases between them.

In the case of this clone: A much larger clone differs by one base, so this may be a read error. The CDR3 loop is CASSPNYEQYF. The CDR3 DNA reads TGTGCCAGCAGCCCAAACTACGAGCAGTACTTC. The chain joins TRBV9 to TRBJ2-7; D not resolved. The length of the CDR3 is 11 residues. CDR1 SGDLS and CDR2 YYNGEE come from the germline V gene. V lost 4 bases and J lost 3, with 5 bases in between.

This clone has just one count. The J gene is TRBJ2-3, the V gene TRBV6-5, with D possibly matching TRBD2 (5 bases). The CDR3 spans 15 residues. The germline V gene encodes CDR1 MNHEY and CDR2 SVGAGI. The V end lost 6 bases, the J end lost 1 base, and 14 bases lay between the germline ends. The CDR3 coding sequence is TGTGCCAGCAGCCGACGACGGGGAGGCACAGATACGCAGTATTTT. Its protein is CASSRRRGGTDTQYF.

This chain links TRBV11-2 with TRBJ1-1; D is unresolved. The CDR3 length is 14 residues. Between the trimmed V and J ends, which lost 5 bases and 0 bases, there was a span of 10 bases. Germline values: CDR1 SGHAT, CDR2 FQNNGV. DNA of the CDR3: TGTGCCAGCAGCCCCCTCCCCGTGAACACTGAAGCTTTCTTT. It codes for CASSPLPVNTEAFF.

The V and J genes are TRBV7-2 and TRBJ1-2; weak D call: TRBD1 (5 bases). Per germline, CDR1 SGHTA and CDR2 FQGNSA. The CDR3 loop spans 14 amino acids. Trimming took off 5 bases at V and 7 bases at J, with 17 bases between the two ends. The CDR3 loop reads CASSRPGGLGGYTF. For the CDR3, the DNA is TGTGCCAGCAGCCGCCCGGGGGGTTTGGGTGGCTACACCTTC. Full variable domain (rest looked up from reference TRBV7-2 and TRBJ1-2): GAGVSQSPSNKVTEKGKDVELRCDPISGHTALYWYRQSLGQGLEFLIYFQGNSAPDKSGLPSDRFSAERTGGSVSTLTIQRTQQEDSAVYLCASSRPGGLGGYTFGSGTRLTVV.

The V call is TRBV6-2 or TRBV6-3, the J call TRBJ2-3; D gene uncertain. This CDR3 has 14 residues. V was clipped by 5 bases and J by 3 bases, with 12 bases between them. Germline CDR1 is MNHEY and CDR2 is SVGEGT. CDR3 DNA: TGTGCCAGCAGTCGGTCCGGTAGAACAGATACGCAGTATTTT. Its protein is CASSRSGRTDTQYF.

This clone occurred once. The chain uses TRBV6-6 and TRBJ2-2, with TRBD1 as a possible D gene (5 bases). CDR1 MNHNY and CDR2 SVGAGI come from the germline V gene (reference sequence). This CDR3 is built from 14 residues. The germline V and J ends were trimmed by 4 bases and 4 bases, with 10 bases remaining between them. CDR3 DNA sequence: TGTGCCAGCAGTTCAGACAGACCCACCGGGGAGCTGTTTTTT. It yields the protein CASSSDRPTGELFF.

The chain joins TRBV9 to TRBJ2-7, with 9 bases lining up with TRBD1. Trimming at V came to 4 bases and at J to 5 bases, leaving 7 bases not matched to a gene. The CDR3 extends over 14 amino acids. Germline V gene data show CDR1 as SGDLS and CDR2 as YYNGEE. CDR3 sequence: CASSSRDRVDEQYF. The DNA of the CDR3 is TGTGCCAGCAGCTCCCGGGACAGGGTCGACGAGCAGTACTTC.

The chain is built from TRBV19 and TRBJ2-2; 8 bases agree with TRBD1. V lost 7 bases, J lost 5 bases, and 6 bases stayed unmatched. Germline V gene data show CDR1 as LNHDA and CDR2 as SQIVND (reference sequence). There are 14 residues in the CDR3. CDR3 coding DNA: TGTGCCAGTACAGACAGGGGAAGGACCGGGGAGCTGTTTTTT. Its translation: CASTDRGRTGELFF.

The CDR3 coding sequence is TGTGCCAGCAGCCAAGATTCGGGGGGGCTCTCCTACGAGCAGTACTTC. Its protein product is CASSQDSGGLSYEQYF. This chain connects TRBV4-2 to TRBJ2-7, with 8 bases fitting TRBD2. The CDR3 contains 16 residues. The germline V gene encodes CDR1 LGHNA and CDR2 YNFKEQ. The trim removed 0 bases at V and 0 bases at J, leaving 4 bases unmatched.

The rearrangement links TRBV28 to TRBJ2-1; a possible D gene is TRBD1 (5 bases). Germline lookup yields CDR1 MDHEN and CDR2 SYDVKM. The CDR3 length is 15 residues. V was shortened by 5 bases and J by 6 bases, with 17 bases between the two germline ends. CDR3 in DNA: TGTGCCAGCAGTGATGTGCAGGGTCGAAGCAATGAGCAGTTCTTC. Translated, it gives CASSDVQGRSNEQFF.

This chain connects TRBV6-2 or TRBV6-3 to TRBJ2-1, with 8 bases that match TRBD2. Per the germline V gene, CDR1 is MNHEY and CDR2 is SVGEGT. This CDR3 comprises 16 residues. After removal of 0 bases from V and 4 bases from J, the junction contained 5 bases not matched to a gene. CDR3 loop: CASSYSTSGGYNEQFF. CDR3 DNA: TGTGCCAGCAGTTACTCGACGAGCGGGGGATACAATGAGCAGTTCTTC.

This clone appeared a few times. The gene calls are TRBV6-5 and TRBJ2-7; D unresolved. CDR3 length: 14 residues. V was pared by 6 bases and J by 0 bases, with 12 bases between. Germline lookup yields CDR1 MNHEY and CDR2 SVGAGI. This CDR3 reads CASRTGSSSYEQYF. The CDR3, as DNA: TGTGCCAGCAGGACTGGATCGAGCTCCTACGAGCAGTACTTC.